This is a list of T cell receptor beta chains from one sample in a study of cytomegalovirus exposure and HLA in healthy donors. Sequencing was performed with immunoSEQ multiplex PCR; in TCRdb, only in-frame clones are kept and a portion is missing. This table has approximately 130,000 clones, approximately 83% appearing once. Sequenced: PBMCs. These receptor sequences come from a girl aged 2 to 10 in good health and CMV-seronegative. Each CDR3 is given with its conserved first and last residue. The order of the fields is D gene, J gene, V gene, clone size, CDR3 protein, CDR3 DNA. A D gene is named only where the DNA matches it firmly. Clone size, where shown, is once, few, many, or a class for clones that have expanded.

- | TRBJ2-4 | TRBV14 | - | CASSQGQVPLYF | TGTGCCAGCAGCCAAGGTCAGGTACCCCTGTACTTC
- | TRBJ2-5 | TRBV27 | - | CASSLSLPVETQYF | TGTGCCAGCAGTTTATCCCTCCCGGTCGAGACCCAGTACTTC
- | TRBJ1-2 | TRBV4-1 | - | CASSQGPRVDYGYTF | TGCGCCAGCAGCCAAGGCCCCCGGGTTGACTATGGCTACACCTTC
- | TRBJ2-7 | TRBV4-1 | - | CASSQEERIPYEQYF | TGCGCCAGCAGCCAAGAAGAGCGAATCCCGTACGAGCAGTACTTC
- | TRBJ2-7 | TRBV5-1 | - | CASSSAGFEVEQYF | TGCGCCAGCAGCTCCGCGGGTTTTGAGGTCGAGCAGTACTTC
TRBD1 | TRBJ1-2 | TRBV11-2 | - | CASSSLTRGNYGYTF | TGTGCCAGCAGTTCACTAACCAGGGGGAACTATGGCTACACCTTC
- | TRBJ1-2 | TRBV6-5 | - | CASYGRGYGYTF | TGTGCCAGCTACGGCAGGGGTTATGGCTACACCTTC
- | TRBJ2-2 | TRBV10-1 | - | CASSESRFSAGELFF | TGCGCCAGCAGTGAATCCCGGTTTTCCGCCGGGGAGCTGTTTTTT
TRBD1 | TRBJ2-3 | TRBV19 | - | CASSTRDRGGDTQYF | TGTGCCAGTAGTACCCGGGACAGGGGGGGAGATACGCAGTATTTT
TRBD2 | TRBJ2-1 | TRBV6-5 | few | CASKGLAHGEQFF | TGTGCCAGTAAGGGACTAGCGCATGGTGAGCAGTTCTTC
- | TRBJ2-1 | TRBV7-6 | - | CASSLRGGPGEQFF | TGTGCCAGCAGCTTACGCGGGGGCCCAGGGGAGCAGTTCTTC
TRBD1 | TRBJ2-2 | TRBV4-1 | - | CASSRGQGENTGELFF | TGCGCCAGCAGCCGGGGACAGGGGGAAAACACCGGGGAGCTGTTTTTT
TRBD1 | TRBJ1-1 | TRBV7-9 | - | CASSKALGQGFGRAFF | TGTGCCAGCAGCAAAGCCCTGGGACAGGGGTTTGGTAGGGCTTTCTTT
TRBD1 | TRBJ2-7 | TRBV5-4 | - | CASSSKSTGGPYEQYF | TGTGCCAGCAGCTCGAAATCGACAGGGGGCCCCTACGAGCAGTACTTC
TRBD2 | TRBJ2-7 | TRBV4-1 | - | CASSQWRTSVREQYF | TGCGCCAGCAGCCAATGGAGGACTAGCGTGCGCGAGCAGTACTTC
- | TRBJ2-7 | TRBV21-1 | - | CASSKGTVYEQYF | TGTGCCAGCAGCAAAGGGACAGTCTACGAGCAGTACTTC
- | TRBJ1-5 | TRBV30 | - | CAWSVFSGGQPQHF | TGTGCCTGGAGTGTATTTAGCGGTGGGCAGCCCCAGCATTTT
- | TRBJ2-2 | TRBV30 | few | CAWRSRGRGNTGELFF | TGTGCCTGGAGATCGAGGGGCAGGGGAAATACCGGGGAGCTGTTTTTT
- | TRBJ2-3 | TRBV9 | - | CASSVAVDTQYF | TGTGCCAGCAGCGTAGCGGTAGATACGCAGTATTTT
TRBD1 | TRBJ1-5 | TRBV10-3 | - | CAISQGVGNQPQHF | TGTGCCATCAGTCAGGGGGTTGGCAATCAGCCCCAGCATTTT